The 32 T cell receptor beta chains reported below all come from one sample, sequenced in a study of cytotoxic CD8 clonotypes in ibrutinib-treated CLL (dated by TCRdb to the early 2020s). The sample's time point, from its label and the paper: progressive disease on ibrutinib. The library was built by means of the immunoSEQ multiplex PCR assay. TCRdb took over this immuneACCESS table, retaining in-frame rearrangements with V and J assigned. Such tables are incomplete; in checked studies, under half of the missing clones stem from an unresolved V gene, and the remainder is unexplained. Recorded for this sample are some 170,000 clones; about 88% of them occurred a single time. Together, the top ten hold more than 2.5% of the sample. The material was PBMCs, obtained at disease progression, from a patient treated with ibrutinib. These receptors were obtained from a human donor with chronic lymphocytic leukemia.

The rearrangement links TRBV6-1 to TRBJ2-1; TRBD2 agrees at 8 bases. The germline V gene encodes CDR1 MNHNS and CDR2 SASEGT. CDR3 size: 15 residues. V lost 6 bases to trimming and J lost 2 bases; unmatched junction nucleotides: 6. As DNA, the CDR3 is TGTGCCAGCAGGGCTGGGACTAGTACCTACAATGAGCAGTTCTTC. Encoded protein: CASRAGTSTYNEQFF.

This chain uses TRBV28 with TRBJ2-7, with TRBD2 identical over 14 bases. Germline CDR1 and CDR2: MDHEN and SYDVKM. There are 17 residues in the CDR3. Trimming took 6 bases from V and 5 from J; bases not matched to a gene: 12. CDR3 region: CASSPRLAGGKSHEQYF. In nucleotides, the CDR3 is TGTGCCAGCAGCCCAAGACTAGCGGGAGGGAAATCCCACGAGCAGTACTTC.

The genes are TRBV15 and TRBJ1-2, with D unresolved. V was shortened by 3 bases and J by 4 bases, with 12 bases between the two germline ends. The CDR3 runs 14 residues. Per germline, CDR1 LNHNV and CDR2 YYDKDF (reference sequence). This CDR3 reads CATSSGIFTYGYTF. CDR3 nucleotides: TGTGCCACCAGCAGCGGGATCTTCACCTATGGCTACACCTTC.

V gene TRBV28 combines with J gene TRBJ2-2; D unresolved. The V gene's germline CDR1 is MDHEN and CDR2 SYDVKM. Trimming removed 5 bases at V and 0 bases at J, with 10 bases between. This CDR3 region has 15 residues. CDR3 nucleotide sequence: TGTGCCAGCAGTCCTCTAACGGCGAACACCGGGGAGCTGTTTTTT. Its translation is CASSPLTANTGELFF.

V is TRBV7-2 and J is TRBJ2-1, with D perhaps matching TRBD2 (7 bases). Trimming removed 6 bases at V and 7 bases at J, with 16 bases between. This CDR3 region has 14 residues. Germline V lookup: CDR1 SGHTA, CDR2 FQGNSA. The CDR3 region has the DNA TGTGCCAGCAGTCTCCCGGGGGGCGGAAATGAGCAGTTCTTC. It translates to CASSLPGGGNEQFF.

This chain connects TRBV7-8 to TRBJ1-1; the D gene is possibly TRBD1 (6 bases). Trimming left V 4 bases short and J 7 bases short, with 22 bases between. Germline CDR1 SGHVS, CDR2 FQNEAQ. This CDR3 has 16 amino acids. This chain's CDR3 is CASSSSGAGADNEAFF. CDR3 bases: TGTGCCAGCAGCTCATCTGGCGCAGGGGCGGATAATGAAGCTTTCTTT.

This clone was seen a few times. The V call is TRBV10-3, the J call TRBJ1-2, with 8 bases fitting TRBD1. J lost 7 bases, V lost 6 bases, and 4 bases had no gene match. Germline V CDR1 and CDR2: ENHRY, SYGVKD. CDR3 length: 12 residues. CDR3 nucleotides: TGTGCCATCAGGCCACAGGGGGTTGGCTACACCTTC. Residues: CAIRPQGVGYTF.

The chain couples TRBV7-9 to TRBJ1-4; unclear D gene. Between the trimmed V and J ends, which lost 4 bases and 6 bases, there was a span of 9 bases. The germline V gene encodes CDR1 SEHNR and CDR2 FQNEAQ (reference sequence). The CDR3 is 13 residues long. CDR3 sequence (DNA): TGTGCCAGCAGCTCATCGGAGGATGAAAAACTGTTTTTT. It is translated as CASSSSEDEKLFF.

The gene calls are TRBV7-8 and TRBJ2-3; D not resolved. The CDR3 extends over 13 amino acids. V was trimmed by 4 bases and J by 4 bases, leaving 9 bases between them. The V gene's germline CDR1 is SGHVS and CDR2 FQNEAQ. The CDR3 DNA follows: TGTGCCAGCAGCTCGATGGCGTCAGATACGCAGTATTTT. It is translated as CASSSMASDTQYF.

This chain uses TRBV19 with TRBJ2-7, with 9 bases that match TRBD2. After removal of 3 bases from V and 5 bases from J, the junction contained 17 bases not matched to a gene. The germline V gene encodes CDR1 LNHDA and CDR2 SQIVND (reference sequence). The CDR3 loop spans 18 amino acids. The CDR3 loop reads CASSILTSGRISADEQYF. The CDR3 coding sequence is TGTGCCAGTAGTATTTTAACTAGCGGGCGAATTTCGGCAGACGAGCAGTACTTC. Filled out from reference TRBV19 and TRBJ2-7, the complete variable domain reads DGGITQSPKYLFRKEGQNVTLSCEQNLNHDAMYWYRQDPGQGLRLIYYSQIVNDFQKGDIAEGYSVSREKKESFPLTVTSAQKNPTAFYLCASSILTSGRISADEQYFGPGTRLTVT.

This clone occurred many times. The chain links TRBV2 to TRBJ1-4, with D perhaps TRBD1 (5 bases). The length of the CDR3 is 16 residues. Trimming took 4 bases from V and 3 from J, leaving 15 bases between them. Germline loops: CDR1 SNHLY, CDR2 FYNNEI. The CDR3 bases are TGTGCCAGCAGTGCCGGTAATGTCAGGGCTAATGAAAAACTGTTTTTT. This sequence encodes CASSAGNVRANEKLFF. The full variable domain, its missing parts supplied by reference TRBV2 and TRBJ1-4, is EPEVTQTPSHQVTQMGQEVILRCVPISNHLYFYWYRQILGQKVEFLVSFYNNEISEKSEIFDDQFSVERPDGSNFTLKIRSTKLEDSAMYFCASSAGNVRANEKLFFGSGTQLSVL.

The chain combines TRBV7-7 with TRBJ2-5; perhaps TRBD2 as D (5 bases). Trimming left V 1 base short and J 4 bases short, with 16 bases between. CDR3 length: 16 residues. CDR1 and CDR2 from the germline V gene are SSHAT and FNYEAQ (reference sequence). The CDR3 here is CASSLGGLLKAETQYF. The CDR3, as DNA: TGTGCCAGCAGCTTAGGTGGACTCCTAAAGGCAGAGACCCAGTACTTC.

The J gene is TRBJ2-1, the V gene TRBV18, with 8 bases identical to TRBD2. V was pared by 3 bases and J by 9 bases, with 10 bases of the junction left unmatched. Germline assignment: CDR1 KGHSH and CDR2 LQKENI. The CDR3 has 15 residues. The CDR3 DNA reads TGTGCCAGCTCACCGCTTACTAGCGGCGGCGCTGAGCAGTTCTTC. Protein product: CASSPLTSGGAEQFF.

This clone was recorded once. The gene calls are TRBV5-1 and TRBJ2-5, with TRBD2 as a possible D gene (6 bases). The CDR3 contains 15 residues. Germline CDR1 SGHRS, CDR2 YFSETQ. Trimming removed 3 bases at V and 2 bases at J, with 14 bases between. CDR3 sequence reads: CASSSRAGGQETQYF. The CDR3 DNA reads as TGCGCCAGCAGCTCACGCGCCGGGGGTCAAGAGACCCAGTACTTC.

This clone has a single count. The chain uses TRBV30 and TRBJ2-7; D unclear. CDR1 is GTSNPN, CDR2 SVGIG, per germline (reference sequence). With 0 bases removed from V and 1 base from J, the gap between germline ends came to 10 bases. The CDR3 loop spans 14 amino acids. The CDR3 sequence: CAWSVGSVSYEQYF. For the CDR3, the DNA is TGTGCCTGGAGTGTAGGCTCGGTATCCTACGAGCAGTACTTC.

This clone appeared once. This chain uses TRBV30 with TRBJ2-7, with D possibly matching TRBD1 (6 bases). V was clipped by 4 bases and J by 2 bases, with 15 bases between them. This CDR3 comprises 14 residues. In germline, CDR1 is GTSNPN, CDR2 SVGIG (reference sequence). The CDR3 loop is CAWTNDRPTYEQYF. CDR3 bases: TGTGCCTGGACTAACGACAGGCCAACCTACGAGCAGTACTTC.

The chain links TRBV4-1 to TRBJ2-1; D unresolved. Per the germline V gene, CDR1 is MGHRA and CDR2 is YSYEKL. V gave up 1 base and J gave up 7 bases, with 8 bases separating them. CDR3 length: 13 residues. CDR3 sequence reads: CASSQVPRNEQFF. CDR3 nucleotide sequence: TGCGCCAGCAGCCAAGTCCCGCGAAATGAGCAGTTCTTC.

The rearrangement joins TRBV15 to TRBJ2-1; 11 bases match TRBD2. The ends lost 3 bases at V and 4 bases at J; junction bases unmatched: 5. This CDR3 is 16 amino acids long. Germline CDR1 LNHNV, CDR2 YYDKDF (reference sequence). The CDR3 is CATSSGTSGLYNEQFF. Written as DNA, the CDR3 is TGTGCCACCAGCAGTGGGACTAGCGGACTTTACAATGAGCAGTTCTTC. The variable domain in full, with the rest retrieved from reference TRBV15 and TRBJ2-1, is DAMVIQNPRYQVTQFGKPVTLSCSQTLNHNVMYWYQQKSSQAPKLLFHYYDKDFNNEADTPDNFQSRRPNTSFCFLDIRSPGLGDTAMYLCATSSGTSGLYNEQFFGPGTRLTVL.

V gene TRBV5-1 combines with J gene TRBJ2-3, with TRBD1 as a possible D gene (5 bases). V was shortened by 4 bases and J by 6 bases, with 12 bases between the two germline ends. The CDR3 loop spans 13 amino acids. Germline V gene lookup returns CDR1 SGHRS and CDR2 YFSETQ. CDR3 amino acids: CASSIGQRDTQYF. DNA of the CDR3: TGCGCCAGCAGCATAGGACAAAGGGATACGCAGTATTTT.

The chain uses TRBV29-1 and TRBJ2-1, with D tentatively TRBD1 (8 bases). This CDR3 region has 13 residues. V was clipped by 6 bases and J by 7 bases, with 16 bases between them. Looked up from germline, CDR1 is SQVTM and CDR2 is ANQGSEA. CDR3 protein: CSVRGDRLNEQFF. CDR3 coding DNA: TGCAGCGTCCGGGGGGACAGGTTGAATGAGCAGTTCTTC.

The CDR3 DNA is TGTGCCAGCAGCTCAACCTACAATGAGCAGTTCTTC. Translating it yields CASSSTYNEQFF. The rearrangement joins TRBV7-9 to TRBJ2-1, with D uncertain. The germline gives CDR1 SEHNR, CDR2 FQNEAQ (reference sequence). The CDR3 contains 12 residues. V was clipped by 4 bases and J by 2 bases, with 3 bases between them.

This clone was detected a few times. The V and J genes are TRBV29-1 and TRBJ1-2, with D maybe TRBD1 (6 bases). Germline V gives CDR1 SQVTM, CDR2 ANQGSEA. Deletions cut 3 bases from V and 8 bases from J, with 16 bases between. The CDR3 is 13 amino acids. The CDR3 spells CSVENREGVGYTF. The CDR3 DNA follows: TGCAGCGTTGAGAACAGGGAGGGGGTCGGCTACACCTTC. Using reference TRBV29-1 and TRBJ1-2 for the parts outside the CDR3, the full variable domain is SAVISQKPSRDICQRGTSLTIQCQVDSQVTMMFWYRQQPGQSLTLIATANQGSEATYESGFVIDKFPISRPNLTFSTLTVSNMSPEDSSIYLCSVENREGVGYTFGSGTRLTVV.

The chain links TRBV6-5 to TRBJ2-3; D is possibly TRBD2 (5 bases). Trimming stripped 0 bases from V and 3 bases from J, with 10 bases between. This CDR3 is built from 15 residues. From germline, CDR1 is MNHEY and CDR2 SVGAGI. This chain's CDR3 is CASSYSRARTDTQYF. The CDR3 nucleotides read TGTGCCAGCAGTTACTCGAGGGCCCGGACAGATACGCAGTATTTT.

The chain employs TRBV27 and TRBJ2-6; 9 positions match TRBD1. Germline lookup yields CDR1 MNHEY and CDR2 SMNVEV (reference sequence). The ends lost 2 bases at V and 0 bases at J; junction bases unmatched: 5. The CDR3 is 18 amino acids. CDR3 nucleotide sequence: TGTGCCAGCAGTTTAACGGGACAGGGAATCTCTGGGGCCAACGTCCTGACTTTC. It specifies CASSLTGQGISGANVLTF.

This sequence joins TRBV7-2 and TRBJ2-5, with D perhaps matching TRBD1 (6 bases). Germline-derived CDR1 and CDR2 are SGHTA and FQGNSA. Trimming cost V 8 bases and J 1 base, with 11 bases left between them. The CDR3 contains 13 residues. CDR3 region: CASRNRVQETQYF. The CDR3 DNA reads TGTGCCAGCCGGAACAGGGTCCAAGAGACCCAGTACTTC.

The CDR3 reads CASRASEFEAFF. The CDR3 DNA follows: TGCGCCAGCAGGGCGTCCGAATTTGAAGCTTTCTTT. The chain uses TRBV5-1 and TRBJ1-1; D is unclear. This CDR3 comprises 12 residues. V dropped 5 bases and J dropped 7 bases, with 12 bases sitting between them. Germline CDR1 is SGHRS and CDR2 is YFSETQ.

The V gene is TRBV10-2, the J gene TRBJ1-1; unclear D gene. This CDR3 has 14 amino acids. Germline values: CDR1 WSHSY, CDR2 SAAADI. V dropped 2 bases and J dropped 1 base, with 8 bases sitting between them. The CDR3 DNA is TGCGCCAGCAGTGAGCCTCGCTGGAACACTGAAGCTTTCTTT. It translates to CASSEPRWNTEAFF.

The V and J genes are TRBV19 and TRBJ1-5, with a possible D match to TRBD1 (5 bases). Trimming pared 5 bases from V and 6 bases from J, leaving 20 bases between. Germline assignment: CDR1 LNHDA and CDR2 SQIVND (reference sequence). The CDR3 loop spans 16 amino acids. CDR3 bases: TGTGCCAGTAGTCCCTCCGGGGCGGGAGGTGGTCAGCCCCAGCATTTT. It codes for CASSPSGAGGGQPQHF. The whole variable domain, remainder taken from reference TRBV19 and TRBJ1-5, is DGGITQSPKYLFRKEGQNVTLSCEQNLNHDAMYWYRQDPGQGLRLIYYSQIVNDFQKGDIAEGYSVSREKKESFPLTVTSAQKNPTAFYLCASSPSGAGGGQPQHFGDGTRLSIL.

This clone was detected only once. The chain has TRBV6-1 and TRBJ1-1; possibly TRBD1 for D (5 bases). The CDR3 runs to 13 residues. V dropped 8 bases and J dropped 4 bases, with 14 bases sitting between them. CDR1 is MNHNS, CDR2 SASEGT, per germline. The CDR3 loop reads CASWLIGVTEAFF. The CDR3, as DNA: TGTGCCAGCTGGCTTATAGGGGTCACTGAAGCTTTCTTT.

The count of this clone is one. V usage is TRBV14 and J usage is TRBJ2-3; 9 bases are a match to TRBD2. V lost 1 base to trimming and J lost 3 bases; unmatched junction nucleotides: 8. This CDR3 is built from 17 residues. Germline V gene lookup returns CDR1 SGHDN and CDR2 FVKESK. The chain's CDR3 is CASSQGLAEILTDTQYF. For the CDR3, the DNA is TGTGCCAGCAGCCAAGGACTAGCGGAAATTTTAACAGATACGCAGTATTTT.

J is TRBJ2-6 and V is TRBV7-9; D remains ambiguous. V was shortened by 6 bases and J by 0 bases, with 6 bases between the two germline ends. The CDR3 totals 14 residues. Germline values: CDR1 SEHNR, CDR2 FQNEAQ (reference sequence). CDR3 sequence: CASSLSSGANVLTF. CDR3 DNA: TGTGCCAGCAGTTTAAGCTCTGGGGCCAACGTCCTGACTTTC.

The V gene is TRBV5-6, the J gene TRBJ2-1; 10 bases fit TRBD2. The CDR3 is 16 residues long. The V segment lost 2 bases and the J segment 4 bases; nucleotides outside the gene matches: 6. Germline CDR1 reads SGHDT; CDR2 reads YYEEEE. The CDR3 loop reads CASSLSGRAGYNEQFF. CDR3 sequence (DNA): TGTGCCAGCAGCTTAAGCGGGAGGGCCGGTTACAATGAGCAGTTCTTC.